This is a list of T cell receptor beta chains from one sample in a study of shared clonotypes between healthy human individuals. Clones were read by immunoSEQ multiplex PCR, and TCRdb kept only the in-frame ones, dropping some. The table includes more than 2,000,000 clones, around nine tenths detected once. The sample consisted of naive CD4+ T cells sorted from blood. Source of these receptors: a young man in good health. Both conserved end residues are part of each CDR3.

CASISIGTGQPQHF	TRBV5-8	TRBJ1-5
CASSPSALTNEKLFF	TRBV18	TRBJ1-4
CASSPGSQEAYEQYF	TRBV18	TRBJ2-7
CASRNGQGWTDTQYF	TRBV6-5	TRBJ2-3
CASRGTGGEKLFF	TRBV6-5	TRBJ1-4
CASSLDTSPANTEQFF	TRBV5-1	TRBJ2-1
CASSRGGTGVSYEQYF	TRBV7-9	TRBJ2-7
CASRASTKTKNIQYF	TRBV2	TRBJ2-4
CASSLTRRRGSQETQYF	TRBV18	TRBJ2-5
CASSVATDGAAYNEQFF	TRBV9	TRBJ2-1
CACKQGDLIGSPLHF	TRBV30	TRBJ1-6
CASSSWTGGVSTEAFF	TRBV5-6	TRBJ1-1
CASSYGASSYNEQFF	TRBV6-6	TRBJ2-1
CASSVAGDADTQYF	TRBV5-1	TRBJ2-3
CASSLFPPTGGSGNTIYF	TRBV27	TRBJ1-3
CASSLPRGDGYTF	TRBV18	TRBJ1-2
CASSLGRVETQYF	TRBV7-2	TRBJ2-5
CASSLTPGQGVPSYNSPLHF	TRBV7-6	TRBJ1-6
CASNFGDQGNQPQHF	TRBV6-1	TRBJ1-5
CASSTTGLPYSNQPQHF	TRBV19	TRBJ1-5
CASSLVRGANTGELFF	TRBV5-4	TRBJ2-2
CASRGQAYEQYF	TRBV6-5	TRBJ2-7
CASNEAFNEKLFF	TRBV6-6	TRBJ1-4